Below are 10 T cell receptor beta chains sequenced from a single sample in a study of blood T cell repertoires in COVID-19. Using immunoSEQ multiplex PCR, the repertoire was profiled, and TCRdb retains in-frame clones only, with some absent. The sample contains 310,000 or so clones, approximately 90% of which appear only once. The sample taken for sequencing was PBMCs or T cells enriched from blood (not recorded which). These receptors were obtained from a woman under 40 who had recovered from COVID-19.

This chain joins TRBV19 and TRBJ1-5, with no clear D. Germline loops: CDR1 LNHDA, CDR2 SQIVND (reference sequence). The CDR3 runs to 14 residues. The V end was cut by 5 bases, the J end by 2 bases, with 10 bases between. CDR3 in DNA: TGTGCCAGTAGTCCCCCAGGTGGCAATCAGCCCCAGCATTTT. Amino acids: CASSPPGGNQPQHF.

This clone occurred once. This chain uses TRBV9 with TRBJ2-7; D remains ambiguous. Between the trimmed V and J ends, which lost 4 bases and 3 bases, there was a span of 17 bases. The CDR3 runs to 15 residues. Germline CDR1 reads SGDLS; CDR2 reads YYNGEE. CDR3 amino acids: CASSPRSAENYEQYF. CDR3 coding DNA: TGTGCCAGCAGCCCCCGTTCTGCGGAAAACTACGAGCAGTACTTC.

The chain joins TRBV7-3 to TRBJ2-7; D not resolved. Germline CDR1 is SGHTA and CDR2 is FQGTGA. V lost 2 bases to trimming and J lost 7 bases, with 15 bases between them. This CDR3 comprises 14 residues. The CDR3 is CASSLFYATGEQYF. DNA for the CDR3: TGTGCCAGCAGCTTATTCTACGCTACTGGTGAGCAGTACTTC.

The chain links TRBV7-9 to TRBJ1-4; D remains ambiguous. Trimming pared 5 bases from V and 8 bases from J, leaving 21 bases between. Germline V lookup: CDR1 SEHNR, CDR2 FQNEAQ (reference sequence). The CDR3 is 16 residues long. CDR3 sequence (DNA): TGTGCCAGCAGCCCAAAAAGCATCCGAGAAAACGAAAAACTGTTTTTT. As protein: CASSPKSIRENEKLFF.

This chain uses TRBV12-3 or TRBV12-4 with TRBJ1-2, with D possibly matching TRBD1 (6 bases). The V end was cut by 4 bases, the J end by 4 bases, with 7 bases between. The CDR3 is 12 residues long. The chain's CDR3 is CASSSDSYGYTF. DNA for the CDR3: TGTGCCAGCAGTTCGGACAGCTATGGCTACACCTTC.

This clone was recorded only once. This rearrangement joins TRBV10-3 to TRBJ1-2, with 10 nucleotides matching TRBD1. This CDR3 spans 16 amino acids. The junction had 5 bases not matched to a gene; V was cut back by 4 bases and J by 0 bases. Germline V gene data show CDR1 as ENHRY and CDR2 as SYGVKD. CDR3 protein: CAISVGTGETNYGYTF. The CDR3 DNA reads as TGTGCCATCAGTGTGGGGACAGGGGAAACTAACTATGGCTACACCTTC.

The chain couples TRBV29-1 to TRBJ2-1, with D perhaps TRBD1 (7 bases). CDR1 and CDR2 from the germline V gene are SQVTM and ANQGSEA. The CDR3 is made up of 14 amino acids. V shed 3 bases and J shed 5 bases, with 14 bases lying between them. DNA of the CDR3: TGCAGCGTTGAGGGGGGACAGCCAAACAATGAGCAGTTCTTC. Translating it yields CSVEGGQPNNEQFF.

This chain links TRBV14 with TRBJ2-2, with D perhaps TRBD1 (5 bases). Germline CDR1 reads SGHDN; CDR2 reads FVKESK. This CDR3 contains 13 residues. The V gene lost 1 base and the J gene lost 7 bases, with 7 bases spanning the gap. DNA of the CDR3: TGTGCCAGCAGCCAAGTAGGACACGGGGAGCTGTTTTTT. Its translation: CASSQVGHGELFF.

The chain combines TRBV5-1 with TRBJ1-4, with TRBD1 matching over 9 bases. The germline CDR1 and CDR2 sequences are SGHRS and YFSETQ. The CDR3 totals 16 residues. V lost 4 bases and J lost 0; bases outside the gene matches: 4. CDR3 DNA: TGCGCCAGCAGCCCGGGACAGGGTGCAACTAATGAAAAACTGTTTTTT. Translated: CASSPGQGATNEKLFF.

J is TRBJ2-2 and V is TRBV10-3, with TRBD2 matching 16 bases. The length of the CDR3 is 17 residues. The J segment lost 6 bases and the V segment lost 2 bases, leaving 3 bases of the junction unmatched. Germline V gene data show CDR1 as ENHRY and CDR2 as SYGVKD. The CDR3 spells CAISEPGTSGRAGELFF. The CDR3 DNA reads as TGTGCCATCAGTGAGCCCGGGACTAGCGGGAGGGCCGGGGAGCTGTTTTTT.